The 13 T cell receptor beta chains in this list originate from one sample, sequenced in a study of T cell changes during pregnancy in multiple sclerosis. Sequencing was performed with immunoSEQ multiplex PCR; in TCRdb, only in-frame clones are kept and a portion is missing. Of under 75,000 clones in the sample, around 91% were seen once. The material sequenced was peripheral blood, taken in the third trimester of pregnancy. The source of these receptors is a female donor in good health, enrolled as a control in a pregnancy study.

The chain carries TRBV2 and TRBJ2-7; 9 bases map to TRBD1. Germline CDR1 reads SNHLY; CDR2 reads FYNNEI. The junction had 8 bases not matched to a gene; V was cut back by 8 bases and J by 6 bases. CDR3 length: 13 residues. CDR3 protein: CASRRQGVGEQYF. The CDR3 nucleotides are TGTGCCAGCCGCCGACAGGGGGTCGGCGAGCAGTACTTC.

The chain employs TRBV11-2 and TRBJ1-2, with D hard to call. Germline loops: CDR1 SGHAT, CDR2 FQNNGV. The CDR3 runs 13 residues. Trimming removed 1 base at V and 5 bases at J, with 8 bases between. The CDR3 sequence: CASSLVPGYGYTF. The DNA of the CDR3 is TGTGCCAGCAGCTTAGTTCCGGGTTATGGCTACACCTTC.

This clone occurred a few times. CDR3 in DNA: TGTGCCAGCAATTACCGGGAGTTTAATTCACCCCTCCACTTT. It yields the protein CASNYREFNSPLHF. This chain uses TRBV7-2 with TRBJ1-6; D gene ambiguous. The CDR3 consists of 14 residues. Deletions cut 7 bases from V and 6 bases from J, with 13 bases between. CDR1 is SGHTA and CDR2 is FQGNSA in the germline V gene.

The chain recombines TRBV6-6 with TRBJ2-7, with 9 bases fitting TRBD1. The CDR3 runs to 14 residues. The J segment lost 6 bases and the V segment lost 6 bases, leaving 9 bases of the junction unmatched. From germline, CDR1 is MNHNY and CDR2 SVGAGI (reference sequence). The CDR3, as DNA: TGTGCCAGCAGCAGTCCCGGGACAGGGTCCGAGCAGTACTTC. Translated, it gives CASSSPGTGSEQYF.

This clone was seen a single time. The chain has TRBV9 and TRBJ2-2, with D perhaps TRBD2 (6 bases). The CDR3 loop spans 15 amino acids. V lost 6 bases and J 1 base, leaving 13 bases between the germline ends. Germline CDR1 is SGDLS and CDR2 is YYNGEE. The CDR3, as DNA: TGTGCCAGCATGGGGCGGGAAGGGAACACCGGGGAGCTGTTTTTT. Amino acids: CASMGREGNTGELFF.

The J gene is TRBJ1-5, the V gene TRBV19; 8 bases match TRBD1. V shed 7 bases, J shed 0 bases, and the junction held 17 bases outside the gene matches. This CDR3 has 19 residues. The germline gives CDR1 LNHDA, CDR2 SQIVND (reference sequence). CDR3 in DNA: TGTGCCAGTACCCCTTCGGGACAGGAGGGATCTTATAGCAATCAGCCCCAGCATTTT. Translation: CASTPSGQEGSYSNQPQHF.

The gene calls are TRBV2 and TRBJ1-1, with D possibly being TRBD1 (6 bases). Germline V gene lookup returns CDR1 SNHLY and CDR2 FYNNEI. The CDR3 runs to 13 residues. The V gene lost 8 bases and the J gene lost 1 base, with 11 bases spanning the gap. CDR3 nucleotides: TGTGCCAGCCCGACAGGCCGGAACACTGAAGCTTTCTTT. Translation gives CASPTGRNTEAFF.

This rearrangement joins TRBV11-2 to TRBJ1-1, with TRBD1 as a possible D gene (5 bases). Germline values: CDR1 SGHAT, CDR2 FQNNGV. The V gene lost 5 bases and the J gene lost 4 bases, with 20 bases spanning the gap. The CDR3 contains 16 residues. The CDR3 spells CASSPRRQVGGTEAFF. DNA for the CDR3: TGTGCCAGCAGCCCCAGACGGCAGGTCGGGGGCACTGAAGCTTTCTTT.

The gene calls are TRBV28 and TRBJ1-2, with 7 positions matching TRBD1. Germline V gene data show CDR1 as MDHEN and CDR2 as SYDVKM. This CDR3 is built from 13 residues. J was trimmed by 5 bases and V by 5 bases; bases with no gene match: 5. The CDR3 loop reads CASSPGQTYGYTF. CDR3 coding DNA: TGTGCCAGCAGTCCGGGACAGACATATGGCTACACCTTC.

The V call is TRBV7-2, the J call TRBJ2-5; possible D gene TRBD2, 7 bases. The CDR3 is 15 amino acids. The germline gives CDR1 SGHTA, CDR2 FQGNSA. With 6 bases removed from V and 4 bases from J, the gap between germline ends came to 18 bases. For the CDR3, the DNA is TGTGCCAGCAGGTCCCTGGGGGGGGCATTAGAGACCCAGTACTTC. This encodes CASRSLGGALETQYF.

This clone was recorded a few times. The chain employs TRBV5-4 and TRBJ1-2; unclear D gene. The CDR3 is 13 residues long. Trimming removed 1 base from V and 5 bases from J, with 9 bases in between. Germline-derived CDR1 and CDR2 are SGHNT and YYREEE (reference sequence). Written as DNA, the CDR3 is TGTGCCAGCAGCTTGTACAGAGATTATGGCTACACCTTC. Translation gives CASSLYRDYGYTF.

V gene TRBV7-8 combines with J gene TRBJ1-4; perhaps TRBD1 as D (6 bases). This CDR3 is 16 amino acids long. V gave up 4 bases and J gave up 5 bases, with 17 bases separating them. Per germline, CDR1 SGHVS and CDR2 FQNEAQ. In nucleotides, the CDR3 is TGTGCCAGCAGCTGGGGGCGAGGGCAGAGAAATGAAAAACTGTTTTTT. This encodes CASSWGRGQRNEKLFF.

The genes are TRBV6-1 and TRBJ2-7; 10 bases agree with TRBD1. Germline loops: CDR1 MNHNS, CDR2 SASEGT. V dropped 3 bases and J dropped 5; count of bases not matched to a gene: 10. The CDR3 runs 16 residues. DNA of the CDR3: TGTGCCAGCAGTGACCCCCGGGACAGGGGTTCCCACGAGCAGTACTTC. Translated, it gives CASSDPRDRGSHEQYF.